This TCR beta chain was sequenced for a study of blood T cell repertoires in COVID-19. Study context: COVID-19 samples collected from the United States, Italy and Spain covered acute and convalescent phases.

Repertoires were generated with immunoSEQ multiplex PCR, while TCRdb's copy carries only in-frame clones and drops some. The sample carries 150,000 to 200,000 clones, roughly 88% recorded once. In the 2 weeks before study entry, exposed participants met a COVID-19 case, which was PCR-confirmed or clinician-diagnosed. Germline CDR1 reads SGHTA; CDR2 reads FQGNSA. With 8 bases removed from V and 0 bases from J, the gap between germline ends came to 14 bases. The CDR3 loop spans 15 amino acids. This chain connects TRBV7-2 to TRBJ1-5; TRBD1 might be the D (5 bases). The sample consisted of PBMCs or T cells enriched from blood (not recorded which). This sequence was found in a man aged 65 to 79 who had been exposed to COVID-19. The CDR3 here is CASSRDLNSNQPQHF. The CDR3 DNA sequence: TGTGCCAGCTCCCGGGACTTAAATAGCAATCAGCCCCAGCATTTT.